This record covers a single T cell receptor (beta chain). Its antigen remains unidentified. The CDR3 is 15 amino acids. Trimming took 0 bases from V and 2 from J, leaving 11 bases between them. The V gene's germline CDR1 is SGHNT and CDR2 YYREEE (reference sequence). Clones were sequenced by immunoSEQ multiplex PCR, and TCRdb holds only the in-frame ones, with some missing. The sample carries more than 110,000 clones, about nine tenths recorded once. This sample is part of a study of T cell responses to AZD1222 COVID-19 vaccine. The study, taken as a whole, reports: AZD1222 recipients seropositive at baseline numbered only five to seven. There were vaccine-associated CD4 TCRs across spike, dominant at 160-218 and 743-854. Repertoires were obtained solely post-peak T cell response.

The sequence came from an adult in good health. This specimen was peripheral blood, taken on day 0 of AZD1222 vaccination. This chain uses TRBV5-4 with TRBJ1-2, with unresolved D. The CDR3 nucleotides are TGTGCCAGCAGCTTGGAAGCCAGAGGAAACTATGGCTACACCTTC. The encoded protein is CASSLEARGNYGYTF. Looking up the rest from reference TRBV5-4 and TRBJ1-2 gives the full variable domain: ETGVTQSPTHLIKTRGQQVTLRCSSQSGHNTVSWYQQALGQGPQFIFQYYREEENGRGNFPPRFSGLQFPNYSSELNVNALELDDSALYLCASSLEARGNYGYTFGSGTRLTVV.